This section outlines one TCR beta chain sequence together with its context. Its target is not known. CDR3 size: 15 residues. Trimming cost V 6 bases and J 2 bases, with 17 bases left between them. The record originates from a study of post-analysis software for immune sequencing data. Study-wide findings and caveats: Under F measure analysis, samples from one preparation batch co-clustered strongly. Roughly 5 TRBV segments occurring more often in patients than controls included TRBV5-6, TRBV5-1 and TRBV20-1.

Built from TCR beta cDNA, the libraries had unique molecular identifiers in them. Input amounts of roughly 0.9 to 10 million T cells were used. These gave 500,000 or so cDNA molecules, so each molecule approximated one T cell. MiXCR, applied by TCRdb to the PCR reads, yields one record per CDR3 protein. This table holds 550,000 to 700,000 distinct CDR3 sequences, 44% found once. The receptor was isolated from a girl between 5 and 17 years old with multiple sclerosis. This chain links TRBV12-3 or TRBV12-4 with TRBJ2-7; D gene unclear. The material sequenced was blood. CDR3 in DNA: TGTGCCAGCAGCCGCGCGAGAGGCGGCGCCTACGAGCAGTACTTC. It specifies CASSRARGGAYEQYF.